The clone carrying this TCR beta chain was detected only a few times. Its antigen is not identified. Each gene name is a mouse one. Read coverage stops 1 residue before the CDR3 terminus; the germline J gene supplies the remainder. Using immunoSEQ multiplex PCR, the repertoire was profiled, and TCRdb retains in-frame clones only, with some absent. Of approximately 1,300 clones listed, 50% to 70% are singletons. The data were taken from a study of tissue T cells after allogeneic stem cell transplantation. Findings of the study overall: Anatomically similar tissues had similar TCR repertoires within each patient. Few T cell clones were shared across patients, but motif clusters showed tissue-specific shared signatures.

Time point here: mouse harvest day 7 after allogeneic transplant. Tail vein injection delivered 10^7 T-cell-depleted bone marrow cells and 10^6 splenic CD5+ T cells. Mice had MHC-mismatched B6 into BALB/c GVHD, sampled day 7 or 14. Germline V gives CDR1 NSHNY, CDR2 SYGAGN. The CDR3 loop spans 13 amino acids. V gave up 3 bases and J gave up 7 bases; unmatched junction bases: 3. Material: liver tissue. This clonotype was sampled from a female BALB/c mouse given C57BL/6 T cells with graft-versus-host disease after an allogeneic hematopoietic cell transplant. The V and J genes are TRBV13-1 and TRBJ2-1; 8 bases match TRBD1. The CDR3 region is CASSGQGRAEQFF. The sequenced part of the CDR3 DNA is TGTGCCAGCAGTGGACAGGGGAGGGCTGAGCAGTTC.